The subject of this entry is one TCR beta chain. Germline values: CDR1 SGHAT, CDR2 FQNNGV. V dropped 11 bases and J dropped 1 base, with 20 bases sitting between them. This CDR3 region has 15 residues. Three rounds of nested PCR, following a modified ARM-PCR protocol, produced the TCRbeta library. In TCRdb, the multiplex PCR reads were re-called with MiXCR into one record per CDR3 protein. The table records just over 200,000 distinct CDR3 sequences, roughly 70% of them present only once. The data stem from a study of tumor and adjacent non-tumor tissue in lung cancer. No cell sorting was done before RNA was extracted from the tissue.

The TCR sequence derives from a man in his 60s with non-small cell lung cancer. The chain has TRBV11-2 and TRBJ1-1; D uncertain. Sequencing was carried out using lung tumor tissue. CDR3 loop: CAGGLGSYTNTEAFF. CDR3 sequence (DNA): TGTGCCGGCGGGCTGGGGTCATATACGAACACTGAAGCTTTCTTT. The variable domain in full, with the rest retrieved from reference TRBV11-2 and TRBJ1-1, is EAGVAQSPRYKIIEKRQSVAFWCNPISGHATLYWYQQILGQGPKLLIQFQNNGVVDDSQLPKDRFSAERLKGVDSTLKIQPAKLEDSAVYLCAGGLGSYTNTEAFFGQGTRLTVV.